The entry that follows covers one T cell receptor (beta chain) sequence. Its antigen is still unknown. TCRdb ran MiXCR on the RT-PCR reads and lists one entry per CDR3 protein. The repertoire consists of approximately 520,000 distinct CDR3 sequences, with more than 15% occurring once and the leading ten covering less than 4%. Germline lookup yields CDR1 SEHNR and CDR2 FQNEAQ (reference sequence). The CDR3 has 17 residues. With V trimmed by 5 bases and J by 0 bases, 8 bases remained unmatched. This record comes from a study of response to subunit inactivated influenza vaccine. Study observations and caveats: Authors proposed each seasonal influenza vaccination draws in few new T cells.

The chain has TRBV7-9 and TRBJ2-5; 11 positions agree with TRBD2. The specimen comprised CD4+ T cells sorted from PBMCs, sampled roughly 24 months after vaccination. The receptor was derived from a man between 50 and 69 years old who received an inactivated influenza vaccine. Here the CDR3 DNA reads TGTGCCAGCAGCAAAGGCCTAGCGGGAGGTCACCAAGAGACCCAGTACTTC. It codes for CASSKGLAGGHQETQYF.